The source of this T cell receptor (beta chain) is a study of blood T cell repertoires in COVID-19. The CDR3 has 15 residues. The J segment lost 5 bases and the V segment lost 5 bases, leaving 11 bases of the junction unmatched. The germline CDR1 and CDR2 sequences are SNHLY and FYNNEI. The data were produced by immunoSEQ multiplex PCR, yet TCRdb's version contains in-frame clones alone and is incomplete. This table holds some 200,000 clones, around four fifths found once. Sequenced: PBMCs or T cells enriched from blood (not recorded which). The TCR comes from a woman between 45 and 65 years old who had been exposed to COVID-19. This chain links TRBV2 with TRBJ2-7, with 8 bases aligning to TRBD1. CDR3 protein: CASSYQDRERNEQYF. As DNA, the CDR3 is TGTGCCAGCAGTTATCAGGACAGGGAAAGGAACGAGCAGTACTTC.